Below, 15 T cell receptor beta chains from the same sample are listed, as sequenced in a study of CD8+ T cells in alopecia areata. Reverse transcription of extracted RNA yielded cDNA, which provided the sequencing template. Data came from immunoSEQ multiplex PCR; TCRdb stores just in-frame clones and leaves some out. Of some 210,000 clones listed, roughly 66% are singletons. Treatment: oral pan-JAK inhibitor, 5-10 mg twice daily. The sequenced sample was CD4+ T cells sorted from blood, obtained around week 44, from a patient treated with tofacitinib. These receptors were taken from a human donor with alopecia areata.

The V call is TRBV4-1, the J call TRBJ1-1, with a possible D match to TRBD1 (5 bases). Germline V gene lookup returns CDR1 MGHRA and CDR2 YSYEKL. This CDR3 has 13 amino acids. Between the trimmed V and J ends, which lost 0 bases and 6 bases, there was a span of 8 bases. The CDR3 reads CASSQDWGAEAFF. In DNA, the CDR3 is TGCGCCAGCAGCCAAGATTGGGGGGCTGAAGCTTTCTTT.

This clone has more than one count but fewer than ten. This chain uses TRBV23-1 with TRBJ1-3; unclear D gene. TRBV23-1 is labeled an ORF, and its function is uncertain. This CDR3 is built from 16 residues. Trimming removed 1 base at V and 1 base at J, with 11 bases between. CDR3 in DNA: TGCGCCAGCAGTCAATTGCAGAAGGAGTCTGGAAACACCATATATTTT. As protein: CASSQLQKESGNTIYF.

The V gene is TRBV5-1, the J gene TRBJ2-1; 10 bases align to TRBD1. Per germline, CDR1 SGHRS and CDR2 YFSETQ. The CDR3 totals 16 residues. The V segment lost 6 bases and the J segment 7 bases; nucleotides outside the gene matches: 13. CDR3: CASKPGQGTERNEQFF. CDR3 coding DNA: TGCGCCAGCAAGCCGGGACAGGGGACGGAGAGGAATGAGCAGTTCTTC.

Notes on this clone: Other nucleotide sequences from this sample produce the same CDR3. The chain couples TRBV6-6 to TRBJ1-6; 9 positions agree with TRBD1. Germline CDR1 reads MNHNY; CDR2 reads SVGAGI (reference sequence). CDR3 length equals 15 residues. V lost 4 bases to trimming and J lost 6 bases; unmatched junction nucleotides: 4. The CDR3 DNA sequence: TGTGCCAGCAGTTCGCCGACAGGGGGTAATTCACCCCTCCACTTT. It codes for CASSSPTGGNSPLHF.

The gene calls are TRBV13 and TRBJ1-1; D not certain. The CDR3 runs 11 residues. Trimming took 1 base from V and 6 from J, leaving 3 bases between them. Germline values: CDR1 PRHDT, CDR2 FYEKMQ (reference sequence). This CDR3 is CASSLEAEAFF. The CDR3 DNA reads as TGTGCCAGCAGCTTAGAGGCTGAAGCTTTCTTT.

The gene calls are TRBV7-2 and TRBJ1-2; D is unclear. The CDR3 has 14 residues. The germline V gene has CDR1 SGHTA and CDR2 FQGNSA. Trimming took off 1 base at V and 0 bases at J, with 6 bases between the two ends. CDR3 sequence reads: CASSLGGTNYGYTF. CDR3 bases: TGTGCCAGCAGCTTAGGAGGAACTAACTATGGCTACACCTTC.

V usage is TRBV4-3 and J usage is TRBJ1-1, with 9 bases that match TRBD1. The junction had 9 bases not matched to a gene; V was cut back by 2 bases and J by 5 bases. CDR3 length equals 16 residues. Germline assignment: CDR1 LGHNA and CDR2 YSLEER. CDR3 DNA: TGCGCCAGCAGCCAAAGCCATGACAGGGGGTGGACTGAAGCTTTCTTT. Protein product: CASSQSHDRGWTEAFF.

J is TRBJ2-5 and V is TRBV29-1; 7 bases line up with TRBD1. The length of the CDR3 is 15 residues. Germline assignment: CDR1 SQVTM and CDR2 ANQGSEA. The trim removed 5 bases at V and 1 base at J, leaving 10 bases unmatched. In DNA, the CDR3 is TGCAGCGTTAAGTGGGGACAGACTTCCCAAGAGACCCAGTACTTC. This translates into CSVKWGQTSQETQYF.

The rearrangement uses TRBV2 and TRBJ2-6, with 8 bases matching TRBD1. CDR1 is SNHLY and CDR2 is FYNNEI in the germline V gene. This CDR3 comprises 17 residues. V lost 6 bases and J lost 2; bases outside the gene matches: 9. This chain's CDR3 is CASSPGTGVAGANVLTF. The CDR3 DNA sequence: TGTGCCAGCAGCCCCGGGACAGGAGTTGCTGGGGCCAACGTCCTGACTTTC.

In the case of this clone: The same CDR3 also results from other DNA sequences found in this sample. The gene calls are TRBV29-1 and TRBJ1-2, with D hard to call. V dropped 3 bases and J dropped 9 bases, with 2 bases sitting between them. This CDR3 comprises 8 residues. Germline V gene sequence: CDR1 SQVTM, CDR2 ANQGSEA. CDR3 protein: CSVESYTF. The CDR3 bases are TGCAGCGTTGAGAGCTACACCTTC.

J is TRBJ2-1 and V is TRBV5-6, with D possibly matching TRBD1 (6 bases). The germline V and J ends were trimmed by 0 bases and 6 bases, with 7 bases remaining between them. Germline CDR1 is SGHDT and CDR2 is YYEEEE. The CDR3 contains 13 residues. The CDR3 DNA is TGTGCCAGCAGCTTGGTCAGGGGCAATGAGCAGTTCTTC. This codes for CASSLVRGNEQFF.

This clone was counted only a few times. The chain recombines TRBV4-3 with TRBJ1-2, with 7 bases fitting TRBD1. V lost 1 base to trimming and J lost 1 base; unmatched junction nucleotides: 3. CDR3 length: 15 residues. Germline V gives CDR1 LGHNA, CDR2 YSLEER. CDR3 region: CASSQGTGYNYGYTF. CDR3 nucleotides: TGCGCCAGCAGCCAAGGGACAGGTTATAACTATGGCTACACCTTC.

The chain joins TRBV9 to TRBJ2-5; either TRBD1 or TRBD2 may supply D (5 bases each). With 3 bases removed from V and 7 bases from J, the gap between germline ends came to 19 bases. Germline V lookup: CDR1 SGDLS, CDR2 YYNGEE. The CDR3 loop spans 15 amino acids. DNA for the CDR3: TGTGCCAGCAGCGGAACCTCGGGGACCTCAGGGACCCAGTACTTC. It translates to CASSGTSGTSGTQYF. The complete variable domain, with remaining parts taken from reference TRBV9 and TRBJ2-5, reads DSGVTQTPKHLITATGQRVTLRCSPRSGDLSVYWYQQSLDQGLQFLIQYYNGEERAKGNILERFSAQQFPDLHSELNLSSLELGDSALYFCASSGTSGTSGTQYFGPGTRLLVL.

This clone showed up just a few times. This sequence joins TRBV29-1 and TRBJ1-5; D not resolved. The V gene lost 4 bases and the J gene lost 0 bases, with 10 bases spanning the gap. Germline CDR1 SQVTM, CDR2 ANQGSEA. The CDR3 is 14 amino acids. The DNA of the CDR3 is TGCAGCGTTGCGACGGATAATAGCAATCAGCCCCAGCATTTT. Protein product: CSVATDNSNQPQHF.

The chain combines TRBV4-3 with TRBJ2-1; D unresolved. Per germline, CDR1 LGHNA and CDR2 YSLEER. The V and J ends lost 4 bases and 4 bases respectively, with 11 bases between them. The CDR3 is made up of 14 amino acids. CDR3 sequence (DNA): TGCGCCAGCAGCCGTGAGTACAGTTACAATGAGCAGTTCTTC. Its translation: CASSREYSYNEQFF.